These 25 T cell receptor beta chains share one sample of origin, sequenced in a study of follicular helper T cells after annual influenza vaccination. Regarding time point: 2015-2016 season, pre-vaccination. Here immunoSEQ multiplex PCR was the method, and the copy in TCRdb shows in-frame clones only, minus some. The repertoire holds around 1,700 clones, with about four fifths as singletons. This sample comprised CXCR5+ CD38- circulating T follicular helper cells from blood, obtained on the day of influenza vaccination. Indicated subset: circulating Tfh, non-naive CD4+CXCR5+PD-1+ (ICOS+CD38+ or ICOS-CD38-). These receptor sequences come from an adult who received the influenza vaccine.

In this sample, this clone turned up once. The rearrangement uses TRBV7-3 and TRBJ2-6; D uncertain. The germline V and J ends were trimmed by 5 bases and 5 bases, with 22 bases remaining between them. This CDR3 is built from 18 residues. CDR1 is SGHTA and CDR2 is FQGTGA in the germline V gene. The CDR3, as DNA: TGTGCCAGCAGCACGGTATTACGCTTACAAAGTCGGGCCAACGTCCTGACTTTC. This codes for CASSTVLRLQSRANVLTF.

J is TRBJ2-3 and V is TRBV19; a possible D gene is TRBD1 (6 bases). Looked up from germline, CDR1 is LNHDA and CDR2 is SQIVND (reference sequence). There are 14 residues in the CDR3. V shed 6 bases and J shed 3 bases, with 13 bases lying between them. CDR3 sequence reads: CASRGRGTTDTQYF. The CDR3 DNA follows: TGTGCCAGTAGGGGTAGGGGGACGACAGATACGCAGTATTTT.

The V call is TRBV2, the J call TRBJ1-2; TRBD1 is a possible D gene (6 bases). This CDR3 is 16 amino acids long. Germline CDR1 SNHLY, CDR2 FYNNEI. Trimming cost V 5 bases and J 4 bases, with 20 bases left between them. The CDR3: CASSPDSTVPSYGYTF. The CDR3 coding sequence is TGTGCCAGCAGTCCGGACAGTACAGTACCTAGCTATGGCTACACCTTC. The full variable domain, in which reference TRBV2 and TRBJ1-2 provide the parts outside the CDR3, is EPEVTQTPSHQVTQMGQEVILRCVPISNHLYFYWYRQILGQKVEFLVSFYNNEISEKSEIFDDQFSVERPDGSNFTLKIRSTKLEDSAMYFCASSPDSTVPSYGYTFGSGTRLTVV.

The table lists this clone with a count of one. This chain uses TRBV7-6 with TRBJ2-1; no definite D call. Germline V gene data show CDR1 as SGHVS and CDR2 as FNYEAQ. This CDR3 has 11 amino acids. The V end was cut by 1 base, the J end by 8 bases, with 3 bases between. CDR3 nucleotides: TGTGCCAGCAGCTTAGGGGATGAGCAGTTCTTC. Translated, it gives CASSLGDEQFF.

The table lists this clone with a count of one. This chain links TRBV18 with TRBJ2-3; 9 bases map to TRBD1. Germline lookup yields CDR1 KGHSH and CDR2 LQKENI. The CDR3 is 14 residues long. The V segment lost 6 bases and the J segment 4 bases; nucleotides outside the gene matches: 5. The CDR3 DNA is TGTGCCAGCTCGCTGGGACAGGGCGCAGATACGCAGTATTTT. Its protein is CASSLGQGADTQYF.

CDR3 in DNA: TGTGCCAGCAGTTCCCCGACAGCCTCGCTATCGTACGAGCAGTACGTC. Residues: CASSSPTASLSYEQYV. The V gene is TRBV28, the J gene TRBJ2-7, with a weak D call TRBD1 (5 bases). The CDR3 spans 16 residues. V was shortened by 4 bases and J by 4 bases, with 20 bases between the two germline ends. Looked up from germline, CDR1 is MDHEN and CDR2 is SYDVKM.

This clone was found once. This CDR3 reads CASSIQGANTEAFF. In DNA form, the CDR3 reads TGCGCCAGCAGCATCCAGGGGGCTAACACTGAAGCTTTCTTT. This chain connects TRBV5-1 to TRBJ1-1, with 8 positions matching TRBD1. In germline, CDR1 is SGHRS, CDR2 YFSETQ. The CDR3 length is 14 residues. The V segment lost 4 bases and the J segment 2 bases; nucleotides outside the gene matches: 4.

The chain uses TRBV2 and TRBJ2-7, with a tentative D call TRBD1 (6 bases). CDR1 is SNHLY and CDR2 is FYNNEI in the germline V gene. The V end lost 5 bases, the J end lost 12 bases, and 17 bases lay between the germline ends. CDR3 length equals 12 residues. CDR3 bases: TGTGCCAGCAGTTTTACAGGGAGTTTTCTGTACGTC. Translated: CASSFTGSFLYV.

The rearrangement joins TRBV11-1 to TRBJ2-5, with 8 bases lining up with TRBD2. The V segment lost 4 bases and the J segment 3 bases; nucleotides outside the gene matches: 4. This CDR3 has 14 amino acids. Germline V lookup: CDR1 SGHAT, CDR2 FQDESV (reference sequence). In nucleotides, the CDR3 is TGTGCCAGCAGCTGGCCGGGACTAGAAGAGACCCAGTACTTC. This translates into CASSWPGLEETQYF.

The chain couples TRBV2 to TRBJ1-6; D gene unclear. The germline V gene encodes CDR1 SNHLY and CDR2 FYNNEI. The length of the CDR3 is 14 residues. Trimming stripped 5 bases from V and 11 bases from J, with 16 bases between. The CDR3 is CASSLTLGRAPLHF. The CDR3 nucleotides read TGTGCCAGCAGTTTGACCCTAGGCAGAGCACCCCTCCACTTT.

V usage is TRBV6-6 and J usage is TRBJ1-2, with 7 bases identical to TRBD1. The CDR3 runs 15 residues. Trimming removed 6 bases from V and 0 bases from J; junction bases left unmatched: 7. Germline CDR1 MNHNY, CDR2 SVGAGI (reference sequence). DNA of the CDR3: TGTGCCAGCAGCTCTGGACAGGCAGCTAACTATGGCTACACCTTC. Protein product: CASSSGQAANYGYTF.

The rearrangement uses TRBV6-1 and TRBJ1-2; TRBD1 matches at 8 bases. After removal of 6 bases from V and 8 bases from J, the junction contained 8 bases not matched to a gene. The CDR3 is made up of 13 amino acids. Germline CDR1 MNHNS, CDR2 SASEGT. DNA for the CDR3: TGTGCCAGCAGGGACAGGGCTTATGAAGGCTACACCTTC. Residues: CASRDRAYEGYTF.

This rearrangement joins TRBV18 to TRBJ1-2, with no clear D. This CDR3 spans 13 amino acids. Germline values: CDR1 KGHSH, CDR2 LQKENI. V lost 2 bases, J lost 3 bases, and 7 bases lay in between. The CDR3 nucleotides are TGTGCCAGCTCACCAGGAACAGACTATGGCTACACCTTC. This translates into CASSPGTDYGYTF.

This clone has only a few counts. The CDR3 bases are TGTGCCAGCAGGCCCCAGAGGGGTAGGGTGAGTGGCTACACCTTC. It encodes CASRPQRGRVSGYTF. The rearrangement links TRBV6-1 to TRBJ1-2; D is possibly TRBD1 (5 bases). The V and J ends lost 6 bases and 7 bases respectively, with 21 bases between them. The CDR3 consists of 15 residues. Germline CDR1 is MNHNS and CDR2 is SASEGT.

This chain connects TRBV5-1 to TRBJ1-2, with D unresolved. The CDR3 runs to 14 residues. Germline CDR1 and CDR2: SGHRS and YFSETQ. V lost 4 bases to trimming and J lost 3 bases, with 13 bases between them. This chain's CDR3 is CASSTESIYYGYTF. The CDR3 DNA sequence: TGCGCCAGCAGCACCGAATCCATATACTATGGCTACACCTTC.

This chain connects TRBV7-2 to TRBJ2-5; 14 bases map to TRBD2. This CDR3 region has 17 residues. Germline-derived CDR1 and CDR2 are SGHTA and FQGNSA. With V trimmed by 1 base and J by 4 bases, 5 bases remained unmatched. Here the CDR3 reads CASSLVTSGGARETQYF. CDR3 sequence (DNA): TGTGCCAGCAGCTTAGTGACTAGCGGGGGGGCAAGAGAGACCCAGTACTTC.

This chain uses TRBV28 with TRBJ1-3; D call uncertain. CDR3 length: 15 residues. The germline V and J ends were trimmed by 9 bases and 0 bases, with 15 bases remaining between them. Germline V gene sequence: CDR1 MDHEN, CDR2 SYDVKM. CDR3 DNA: TGTGCCAGTGAGTTGGGTTCGAGCTCTGGAAACACCATATATTTT. Amino acid sequence: CASELGSSSGNTIYF.

The chain has TRBV2 and TRBJ2-3; D tentatively fits TRBD1 or TRBD2 (6 bases each). Germline CDR1 and CDR2: SNHLY and FYNNEI. This CDR3 has 15 amino acids. The V end lost 8 bases, the J end lost 3 bases, and 18 bases lay between the germline ends. For the CDR3, the DNA is TGTGCCAGCGGACTGGAGGGGGGTGGTACAGATACGCAGTATTTT. It specifies CASGLEGGGTDTQYF.

This clone turned up a few times. This chain joins TRBV19 and TRBJ1-2; TRBD1 agrees at 7 bases. The germline V gene encodes CDR1 LNHDA and CDR2 SQIVND (reference sequence). The V and J ends lost 3 bases and 4 bases, in that order; junction bases with no gene match: 11. There are 16 residues in the CDR3. The CDR3 region has the DNA TGTGCCAGTAGTATTGAGACAGGGACGGATCCCTATGGCTACACCTTC. Protein product: CASSIETGTDPYGYTF.

The gene calls are TRBV27 and TRBJ1-2; 8 positions agree with TRBD1. The CDR3 has 16 amino acids. J lost 3 bases, V lost 5 bases, and 11 bases had no gene match. Germline CDR1 is MNHEY and CDR2 is SMNVEV (reference sequence). The chain's CDR3 is CASSNLGQGRDYGYTF. DNA of the CDR3: TGTGCCAGCAGTAATCTTGGACAGGGTAGGGACTATGGCTACACCTTC.

The chain couples TRBV6-6 to TRBJ2-7; TRBD2 matches 15 bases. There are 14 residues in the CDR3. The ends lost 5 bases at V and 4 bases at J; junction bases unmatched: 0. Germline V CDR1 and CDR2: MNHNY, SVGAGI (reference sequence). For the CDR3, the DNA is TGTGCCAGCAGTGGACTAGCGGGGGGGTACGAGCAGTACTTC. It codes for CASSGLAGGYEQYF.

This sequence joins TRBV6-1 and TRBJ2-4; 9 nucleotides match TRBD2. Germline V gives CDR1 MNHNS, CDR2 SASEGT. Losses at the gene ends were 5 bases for V and 12 bases for J; bases not matched to a gene: 5. This CDR3 spans 12 amino acids. The CDR3 DNA reads as TGTGCCAGCAGTTTAGCGGGAGAAGGTCAGTACTTC. It specifies CASSLAGEGQYF.

The V call is TRBV28, the J call TRBJ1-6; D unclear. The CDR3 runs 15 residues. Germline-derived CDR1 and CDR2 are MDHEN and SYDVKM. V was pared by 7 bases and J by 10 bases, with 20 bases between. As DNA, the CDR3 is TGTGCCAGCACCCCAGCACACGGACTTGGGTCACCCCTCCACTTT. Protein: CASTPAHGLGSPLHF.

Worth noting for this clone: Germline and junction disagree at one end, which may indicate a read error. The chain combines TRBV7-7 with TRBJ2-2; D not certain. CDR3 length equals 13 residues. The germline V gene has CDR1 SSHAT and CDR2 FNYEAQ (reference sequence). The CDR3 loop reads CASSSLGTGELFF. CDR3 coding DNA: TGTGCTAGCAGCTCCTTGGGGACCGGGGAGCTGTTTTTT.

The genes are TRBV19 and TRBJ1-4; 11 bases map to TRBD1. Trimming removed 7 bases from V and 3 bases from J; junction bases left unmatched: 16. The V gene's germline CDR1 is LNHDA and CDR2 SQIVND (reference sequence). The CDR3 runs to 19 residues. The CDR3 nucleotides read TGTGCCAGTAAACTTTCTTCGCCGGGACAGGGGGGAGCTAATGAAAAACTGTTTTTT. This translates into CASKLSSPGQGGANEKLFF.